Presented here are 8 T cell receptor beta chains from one specimen sequenced in a study of T cell responses to AZD1222 COVID-19 vaccine. Clones were read by immunoSEQ multiplex PCR, and TCRdb kept only the in-frame ones, dropping some. The data contain some 160,000 clones, about nine tenths of them singletons. The sequenced sample was peripheral blood, obtained on day 0 of AZD1222 vaccination. These receptors were obtained from an adult in good health.

CDR3: CASSLAGGNSPLHF. The CDR3 nucleotides read TGTGCCAGCAGCTTAGCCGGGGGAAACTCACCCCTCCACTTT. The chain recombines TRBV11-3 with TRBJ1-6; a weak D match, TRBD1 (5 bases). Germline lookup yields CDR1 SGHNT and CDR2 YENEEA. Trimming shortened V by 1 base and J by 10 bases, and 11 bases separated the two germline ends. CDR3 length: 14 amino acids.

This clone was found a few times. The gene calls are TRBV5-1 and TRBJ2-5; D is ambiguous. This CDR3 spans 16 amino acids. Trimming stripped 0 bases from V and 1 base from J, with 13 bases between. The germline V gene has CDR1 SGHRS and CDR2 YFSETQ. The CDR3 here is CASSLASAVLQETQYF. The CDR3 DNA sequence: TGCGCCAGCAGCTTGGCCTCGGCCGTACTCCAAGAGACCCAGTACTTC.

V and J are TRBV18 and TRBJ2-1; D possibly uses TRBD1 or TRBD2 (6 bases each). The V end was cut by 5 bases, the J end by 9 bases, with 14 bases between. The CDR3 extends over 13 amino acids. The germline V gene has CDR1 KGHSH and CDR2 LQKENI. In DNA, the CDR3 is TGTGCCAGCTCAGACCAACAGGGAGGTGAGCAGTTCTTC. The encoded protein is CASSDQQGGEQFF.

V usage is TRBV4-3 and J usage is TRBJ2-1; a weak D match, TRBD2 (5 bases). This CDR3 comprises 16 residues. V shed 3 bases and J shed 0 bases, with 12 bases lying between them. CDR1 and CDR2 (germline): LGHNA, YSLEER. In nucleotides, the CDR3 is TGCGCCAGCAGCCATGATGAGCGGCGCTCCTACAATGAGCAGTTCTTC. Residues: CASSHDERRSYNEQFF.

This clone was seen more than once but under ten times. The gene calls are TRBV5-5 and TRBJ1-2, with 9 bases identical to TRBD1. Germline V gene lookup returns CDR1 SGHKS and CDR2 YYEKEE (reference sequence). This CDR3 contains 15 residues. Trimming removed 4 bases from V and 2 bases from J; junction bases left unmatched: 6. The CDR3 sequence: CASSARDRENYGYTF. The CDR3 region has the DNA TGTGCCAGCAGCGCCCGGGACAGGGAGAACTATGGCTACACCTTC.

This CDR3 is CAITNRDDSYEQYF. The CDR3 DNA reads as TGTGCCATCACCAATAGGGACGACTCCTACGAGCAGTACTTC. This chain uses TRBV10-3 with TRBJ2-7, with D perhaps given as TRBD1 or TRBD2 (5 bases each). CDR1 and CDR2 from the germline V gene are ENHRY and SYGVKD. V dropped 7 bases and J dropped 0 bases, with 13 bases sitting between them. CDR3 length: 14 residues.

The chain couples TRBV2 to TRBJ2-3; no clear D. V shed 5 bases and J shed 0 bases, with 3 bases lying between them. This CDR3 contains 12 residues. Germline CDR1 reads SNHLY; CDR2 reads FYNNEI. DNA for the CDR3: TGTGCCAGCAGTACTAGCACAGATACGCAGTATTTT. It translates to CASSTSTDTQYF.

CDR3 sequence (DNA): TGCAGTGCTAGTATCCCGACAGGGGGTCGCACAGATACGCAGTATTTT. It specifies CSASIPTGGRTDTQYF. This chain connects TRBV20-1 to TRBJ2-3; TRBD1 matches 9 bases. In germline, CDR1 is DFQATT, CDR2 SNEGSKA (reference sequence). This CDR3 is built from 16 residues. V lost 3 bases, J lost 1 base, and 8 bases stayed unmatched.